This TCR beta chain was captured by sequencing in a study of blood T cell repertoires in COVID-19. Study-level information: Samples came from the United States, Italy and Spain, spanning acute and convalescent COVID-19.

Repertoires were generated with immunoSEQ multiplex PCR, while TCRdb's copy carries only in-frame clones and drops some. The sample consists of some 130,000 clones, around nine tenths of them appearing once. The CDR3 has 15 amino acids. Trimming took 1 base from V and 1 from J, leaving 7 bases between them. In germline, CDR1 is LGHNA, CDR2 YSLEER. The J gene is TRBJ1-4, the V gene TRBV4-3, with D unresolved. Sequenced: peripheral blood. This clonotype originated in a man between 60 and 70 years old with COVID-19, enrolled during active disease. The CDR3 loop is CASSQGGGTNEKLFF. CDR3 nucleotide sequence: TGCGCCAGCAGCCAAGGCGGCGGAACTAATGAAAAACTGTTTTTT.